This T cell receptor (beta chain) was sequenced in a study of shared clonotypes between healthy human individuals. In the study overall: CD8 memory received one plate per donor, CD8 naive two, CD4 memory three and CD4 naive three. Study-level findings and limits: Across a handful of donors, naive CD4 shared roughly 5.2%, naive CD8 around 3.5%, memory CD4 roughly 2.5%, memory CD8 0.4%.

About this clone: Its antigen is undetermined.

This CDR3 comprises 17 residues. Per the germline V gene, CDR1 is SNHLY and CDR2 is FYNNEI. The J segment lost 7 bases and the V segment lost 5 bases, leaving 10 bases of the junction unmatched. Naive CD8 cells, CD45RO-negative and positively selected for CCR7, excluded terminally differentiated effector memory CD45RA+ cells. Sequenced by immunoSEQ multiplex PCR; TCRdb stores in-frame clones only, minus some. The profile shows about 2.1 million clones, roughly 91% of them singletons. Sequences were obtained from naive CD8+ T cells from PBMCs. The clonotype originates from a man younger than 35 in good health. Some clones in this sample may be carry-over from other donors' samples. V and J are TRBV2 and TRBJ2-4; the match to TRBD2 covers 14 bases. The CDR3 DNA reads TGTGCCAGCAGTAACCCCGGGACTAGCGGGAGAGGGAACATTCAGTACTTC. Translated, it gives CASSNPGTSGRGNIQYF.